One T cell receptor beta chain is described in this entry. Profiling relied on immunoSEQ multiplex PCR, and the TCRdb table lists in-frame clones only, not all of them. The data hold just under 65,000 clones, with around 80% observed a single time. Germline loops: CDR1 SGHKS, CDR2 YYEKEE (reference sequence). The V gene end was trimmed by 4 bases and the J gene end by 7 bases; junction bases not matched to a gene: 13. There are 15 residues in the CDR3. The data stem from a study of blood T cell repertoires in COVID-19. On the study more broadly: PBMCs, B-cell-depleted T cells, or T cells provided the cDNA or gDNA that made up the material.

Patients at the Seattle site were enrolled during active infection and followed longitudinally. This TCR was recovered from a man in his sixties with COVID-19, enrolled during active disease. V gene TRBV5-5 combines with J gene TRBJ2-7; 8 nucleotides match TRBD2. Sequenced input: peripheral blood. The CDR3, as DNA: TGTGCCAGCAGCCCGTCGGGGACGGGGGGGAGAGAGCAGTACTTC. It codes for CASSPSGTGGREQYF.